The clone carrying this T cell receptor beta chain came up many times. The antigen is not known. It was with previously described methods and listed TCR primers that bulk TCR libraries were made. One entry per CDR3 protein, called by TCRdb with MiXCR from the PCR reads. Among tens of thousands of distinct CDR3 sequences listed, about 19% were seen once. The sample comes from a study of molecular identifiers for immune sequencing clone quantification. Across the study: Four of five splits of RNA from about 19,000 or 110,000 naive CD8 cells were sequenced in replicates.

Study outcomes and limitations: One cell's worth of spiked Jurkat TCR RNA was reportedly detectable among some 1 million naive cells.

Sequenced sample: naive CD8+ T cells from blood, with Jurkat cell RNA spiked in. The subset here: FACS-sorted CD8+CD4-CCR7+CD45RA+ naive T cells. This TCR was sampled from a human donor in good health. Some libraries in this study had Jurkat cell RNA spiked in.

CDR3 sequence reads: CASSVGQDLYEQYF. In nucleotides, the CDR3 is TGTGCCAGCAGCGTAGGACAGGACTTGTACGAGCAGTACTTC. This chain connects TRBV9 to TRBJ2-7; possible D gene TRBD1, 6 bases. This CDR3 has 14 amino acids. Germline CDR1 reads SGDLS; CDR2 reads YYNGEE. V was shortened by 0 bases and J by 4 bases, with 11 bases between the two germline ends.